This entry features one TCR beta chain sequence. Sequencing relied on a cDNA template that was reverse transcribed from extracted RNA. Measured with immunoSEQ multiplex PCR; TCRdb has only the in-frame clones, and not every one. The data hold roughly 97,000 clones, with more than 35% observed a single time. Looked up from germline, CDR1 is SGHDN and CDR2 is FVKESK. CDR3 length equals 18 residues. V dropped 0 bases and J dropped 6; count of bases not matched to a gene: 12. The data stem from a study of CD8+ T cells in alopecia areata. J is TRBJ2-3 and V is TRBV14; 10 bases align to TRBD2. Sequencing was done on a sample of CD4+ T cells sorted from blood. The TCR was taken from a human donor with alopecia areata. CDR3 protein: CASSQDRFQRGGRDTQYF. CDR3 coding DNA: TGTGCCAGCAGCCAAGATCGTTTCCAGCGGGGGGGCCGGGATACGCAGTATTTT.